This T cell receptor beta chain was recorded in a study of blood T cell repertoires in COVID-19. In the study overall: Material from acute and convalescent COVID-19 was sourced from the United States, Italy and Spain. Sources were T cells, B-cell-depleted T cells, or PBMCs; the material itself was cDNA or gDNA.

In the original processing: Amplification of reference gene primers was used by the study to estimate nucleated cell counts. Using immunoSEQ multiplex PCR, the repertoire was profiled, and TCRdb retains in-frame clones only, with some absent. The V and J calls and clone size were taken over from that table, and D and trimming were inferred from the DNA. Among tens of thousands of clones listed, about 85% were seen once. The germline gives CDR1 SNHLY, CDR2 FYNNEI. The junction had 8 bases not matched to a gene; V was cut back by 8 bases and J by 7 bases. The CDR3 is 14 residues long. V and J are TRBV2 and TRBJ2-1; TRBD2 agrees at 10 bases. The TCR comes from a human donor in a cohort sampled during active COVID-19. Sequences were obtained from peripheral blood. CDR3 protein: CASQREGRENEQFF. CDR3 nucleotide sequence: TGTGCCAGCCAGCGGGAGGGCCGGGAGAATGAGCAGTTCTTC. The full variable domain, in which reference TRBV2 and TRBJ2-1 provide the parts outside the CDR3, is EPEVTQTPSHQVTQMGQEVILRCVPISNHLYFYWYRQILGQKVEFLVSFYNNEISEKSEIFDDQFSVERPDGSNFTLKIRSTKLEDSAMYFCASQREGRENEQFFGPGTRLTVL.